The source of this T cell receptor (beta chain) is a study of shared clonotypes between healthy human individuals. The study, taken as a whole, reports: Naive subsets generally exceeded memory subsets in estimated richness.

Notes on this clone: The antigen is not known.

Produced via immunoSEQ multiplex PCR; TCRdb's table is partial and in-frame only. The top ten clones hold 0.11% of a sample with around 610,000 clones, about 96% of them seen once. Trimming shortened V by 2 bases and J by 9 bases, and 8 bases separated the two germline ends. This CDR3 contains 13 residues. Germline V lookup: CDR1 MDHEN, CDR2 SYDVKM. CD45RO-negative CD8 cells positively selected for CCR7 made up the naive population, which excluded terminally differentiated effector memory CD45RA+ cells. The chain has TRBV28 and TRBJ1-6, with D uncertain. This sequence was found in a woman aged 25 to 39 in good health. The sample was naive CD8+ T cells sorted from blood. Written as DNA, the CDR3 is TGTGCCAGCAGTTTAAAGGGCAGTTCACCCCTCCACTTT. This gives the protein CASSLKGSSPLHF.